This T cell receptor (beta chain) was documented in a study of T cell changes during pregnancy in multiple sclerosis. Some clones are missing from TCRdb's copy, which holds only in-frame ones; the method was immunoSEQ multiplex PCR. The sample shows approximately 54,000 clones, 80% to 95% of them seen only once. The sequenced sample was peripheral blood, obtained after pregnancy. The TCR was taken from a female donor in good health, enrolled as a control in a pregnancy study.

The CDR3 bases are TGCGCCAGCAGAGTCTGGGGGTCCGGGACAGGGTATAACTCCTACGAGCAGTACTTC. Its protein product is CASRVWGSGTGYNSYEQYF. This chain uses TRBV5-1 with TRBJ2-7, with 9 nucleotides matching TRBD1. Germline assignment: CDR1 SGHRS and CDR2 YFSETQ. Unmatched junction bases numbered 18, after V lost 5 bases and J lost 0 bases. The length of the CDR3 is 19 residues.